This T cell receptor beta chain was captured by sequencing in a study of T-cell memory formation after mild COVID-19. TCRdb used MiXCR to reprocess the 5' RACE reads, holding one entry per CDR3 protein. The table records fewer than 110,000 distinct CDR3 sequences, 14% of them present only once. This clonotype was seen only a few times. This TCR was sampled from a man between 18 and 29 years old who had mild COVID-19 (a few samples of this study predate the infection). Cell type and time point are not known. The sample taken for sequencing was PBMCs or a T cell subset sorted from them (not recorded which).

CDR3 protein: CASSLWTQRVGQYV. CDR3 nucleotide sequence: TGTGCCAGCAGCTTGTGGACCCAACGGGTCGGGCAGTACGTC. The rearrangement links TRBV5-5 to TRBJ2-7; D call uncertain. The CDR3 is 14 residues long. Between the trimmed V and J ends, which lost 1 base and 9 bases, there was a span of 17 bases. In germline, CDR1 is SGHKS, CDR2 YYEKEE (reference sequence).